This T cell receptor (gamma chain) was identified in a study of intestinal T cells in coeliac disease (dated by TCRdb to about 2020). Regarding the study in general: Coeliac patients were much younger than controls, with mean ages of around 15 versus 50 years in the TRG cohort. Duodenal biopsies from about eleven coeliac disease patients and about eleven non-coeliac controls were included in the TCR-delta (TRD) cohort. Duodenal biopsies from around 35 coeliac disease patients and roughly 20 non-coeliac controls made up a second, larger TCR-gamma (TRG) cohort. Overall study results and their limits: There was no way to tell repeated CDR3 amino acid sequences apart from PCR duplicates. The coeliac group and the control group were significantly different in age, but an analysis split by age did not give significant classification. FFPE-derived DNA was found to be relatively degraded, and loss of a proportion of TCR sequences in each sample was likely caused by this degradation. TRD kmer-based clustering correctly classified all 22 biopsies in training, with a reported leave-one-out accuracy of over 85%. Of around 54 biopsies, around 51 (approximately 94%) were correctly classified by TRG clustering, which had a reported leave-one-out accuracy of approximately 87%.

Receptors were amplified or captured by multiplex PCR. The listed sequencing device is Ion Torrent PGM. TRG repertoires were amplified from 150 to 250 ng of biopsy DNA with the LymphoTrack kit, in which Illumina adapters are carried by the primers. TRG amplicons were cleaned up with AMPure XP beads, measured on a 2100 Bioanalyzer, and combined in equimolar amounts. Sequencing of TRG libraries was performed on an Ion PGM instrument. The authors' analysis ran thus. Using FastX, any read was removed if more than 10% of its nucleotides had quality scores below the third quartile calculated per patient. Alignment of reads was performed with IMGT/HighV-QUEST so that V, D and J genes were assigned, CDR3 regions were identified and functionality was assessed. Sequences were converted to amino acids, and every sequence predicted to be non-functional was removed. CDR3s were split into kmers, with and without positional annotation; kmer frequencies underwent PCA, and samples were clustered using all 1023 combinations of PCs 1-10. Leave-one-out cross-validation was used to validate the classification, with parameters re-optimised on the remaining samples in each round. Using the vegan R package, Shannon diversity was calculated from repeated random subsamples whose size matched the lowest read count. TCRdb reprocessed the public data with the CATT caller; entries with the same nucleotide sequence were combined afterwards. In this record, the V and J calls reflect TCRdb's handling and not the investigators' own analysis. In this sample the table shows 1,000 to 1,500 gamma-chain clones, 44% of which occur a single time. More than 11% of the sample is held by the ten biggest clonotypes.

CDR1 and CDR2 are drawn from the germline V gene: EGSNGY, YDSYNSKV. The CDR3 starts with the cysteine, ends with the phenylalanine, and has 16 residues. Just CDR3 DNA is preserved here, 48 bases in frame from base 1. As for this clone: The clone's antigen remains unknown. Being one base from a much bigger clone, this may be a read error.

For each case, genomic DNA was extracted from ten 5-um FFPE scrolls with the QIAamp DNA FFPE tissue kit. Fully anonymised formalin-fixed paraffin-embedded duodenal biopsies surplus to diagnostic needs were used to test TCR repertoire-based classification of coeliac disease. Material for sequencing was a duodenal biopsy. The sequence derives from a human donor with celiac disease. The V and J genes are TRGV2 and TRGJP2. The CDR3 protein is CATWDGPDSSDRIKTF. The nucleotide sequence reads TGTGCCACCTGGGACGGGCCGGACAGTAGTGATCGGATCAAGACGTTT.